These T cell receptor beta chains were read from a single sample in a study of identical twins. TCRdb processed the 5' RACE reads anew with MiXCR; each CDR3 protein has one entry. In the table there are 200,000 to 250,000 distinct CDR3 sequences, around 8.1% of which are singletons. These records were also assigned to another study, of yellow fever vaccine responses in identical twins.

Sequences were obtained from memory (CD45RO+) T cells sorted from blood. These receptors originate from a woman aged 18-29 years in good health. Both conserved end residues are part of each CDR3. D genes are given only for firm matches. Rows may omit the clone size; those that give it use once, few, many or a size class.

j_call,clone_size,d_call,v_call,cdr3_nt,cdr3_aa
TRBJ2-7,few,.,TRBV20-1,TGCAGTGCTCGATCCTACGAGCAGTACTTC,CSARSYEQYF
TRBJ1-6,.,.,TRBV27,TGTGCCAGCAGTTTATCAGGGGCATTGTCACCCCTCCACTTT,CASSLSGALSPLHF
TRBJ2-7,many,.,TRBV20-1,TGCAGTGCAGGGGGGGAAAGGCGCGAGCAGTACTTC,CSAGGERREQYF
TRBJ1-6,.,.,TRBV2,TGTGCCAGCAGTGAAGCCGTGGGGATTAATTCACCCCTCCACTTT,CASSEAVGINSPLHF
TRBJ2-7,.,.,TRBV28,TGTGCCAGCAGTTCCCCACGGAAAGCGACCTACGAGCAGTACTTC,CASSSPRKATYEQYF
TRBJ2-7,many,.,TRBV7-2,TGTGCCAGCAGCTACGTTCCCTCCTACGAGCAGTACTTC,CASSYVPSYEQYF
TRBJ2-2,few,TRBD2,TRBV19,TGTGCCAGTAGTTACCTAGCGGGAGTGGGCACCGGGGAGCTGTTTTTT,CASSYLAGVGTGELFF
TRBJ2-5,.,.,TRBV7-6,TGTGCCAGCACCCCCGGGACGGCTCAAGAGACCCAGTACTTC,CASTPGTAQETQYF
TRBJ2-3,many,.,TRBV29-1,TGCAGCGTTGAATTCCGGGACACGCAGTATTTT,CSVEFRDTQYF
TRBJ2-1,few,.,TRBV5-6,TGTGCCAGCAGCTTGAGGCAAAGGAGCTACAATGAGCAGTTCTTC,CASSLRQRSYNEQFF
TRBJ2-7,few,TRBD1,TRBV28,TGTGCCAGCAGAGTTAGGGGGCCCTCTCGTTACGAGCAGTACTTC,CASRVRGPSRYEQYF
TRBJ2-4,many,TRBD1,TRBV19,TGTGCCAGTAGTAGACAGGGGGCGCAGGACATTCAGTACTTC,CASSRQGAQDIQYF
TRBJ2-7,few,.,TRBV6-5,TGTGCCAGCAGTTACTCGAGGGGGGTTCTCTACGAGCAGTACTTC,CASSYSRGVLYEQYF
TRBJ2-3,few,.,TRBV20-1,TGCAGTGCTAGACCCAGTAAAAGCACAGATACGCAGTATTTT,CSARPSKSTDTQYF
TRBJ1-1,.,.,TRBV29-1,TGCAGCGTTGAAGACTCAGGACTGTCGAACACTGAAGCTTTCTTT,CSVEDSGLSNTEAFF
TRBJ1-5,many,.,TRBV11-2,TGTGCCAGCAGCTTAGCTGGGAATCAGCGTCCCCAGCATTTT,CASSLAGNQRPQHF
TRBJ2-5,many,.,TRBV3-1,TGTGCCAGCAGCCCCACGGGATCGCAAGAGACCCAGTACTTC,CASSPTGSQETQYF
TRBJ1-1,many,TRBD1,TRBV7-8,TGTGCCAGCAGCTCCGCAAACAGGGGGGGGACTGAAGCTTTCTTT,CASSSANRGGTEAFF
TRBJ2-7,.,TRBD2,TRBV6-4,TGTGCCAGCAGTGACTCAGCTAGCGGCGAGCAGTACTTC,CASSDSASGEQYF
TRBJ2-6,once,.,TRBV4-1,TGCGCCAGCAGCCAAGACCTGGGAGGAGCCTCTGGGGCCAACGTCCTGACTTTC,CASSQDLGGASGANVLTF
TRBJ1-1,few,.,TRBV9,TGTGCCAGCAGCGTAGTATCTATGAACACTGAAGCTTTCTTT,CASSVVSMNTEAFF
TRBJ1-2,few,.,TRBV12-3/TRBV12-4,TGTGCCAGCAGTAGACAGTCCTATGGCTACACCTTC,CASSRQSYGYTF
TRBJ2-1,.,TRBD2,TRBV20-1,TGCAGTGCTACCGGACTGGGACTAGCGCCTTACAATGAGCAGTTCTTC,CSATGLGLAPYNEQFF
TRBJ2-1,many,.,TRBV6-2/TRBV6-3,TGTGCCAGCAGTTACCATGGTGAGCAGTTCTTC,CASSYHGEQFF
TRBJ1-1,few,TRBD1,TRBV27,TGTGCCAGCAGTCCTCGGGACAGGGGGCCGTTAGCTGAAGCTTTCTTT,CASSPRDRGPLAEAFF
TRBJ2-1,few,TRBD2,TRBV20-1,TGCAGTGGGGCGGGACTAGCGGGGCGAAATGAGCAGTTCTTC,CSGAGLAGRNEQFF
TRBJ2-7,.,.,TRBV28,TGTGCCAGCAGTTTATTTCGGGGTTTAGTATACGAGCAGTACTTC,CASSLFRGLVYEQYF
TRBJ2-1,many,TRBD2,TRBV12-3/TRBV12-4,TGTGCCAGCAGTTTAGATAGCGGGAGATCCTACAATGAGCAGTTCTTC,CASSLDSGRSYNEQFF
TRBJ2-5,.,TRBD2,TRBV20-1,TGCAGTGCTAGAGAAGCGGGAGGTATCGAGACCCAGTACTTC,CSAREAGGIETQYF